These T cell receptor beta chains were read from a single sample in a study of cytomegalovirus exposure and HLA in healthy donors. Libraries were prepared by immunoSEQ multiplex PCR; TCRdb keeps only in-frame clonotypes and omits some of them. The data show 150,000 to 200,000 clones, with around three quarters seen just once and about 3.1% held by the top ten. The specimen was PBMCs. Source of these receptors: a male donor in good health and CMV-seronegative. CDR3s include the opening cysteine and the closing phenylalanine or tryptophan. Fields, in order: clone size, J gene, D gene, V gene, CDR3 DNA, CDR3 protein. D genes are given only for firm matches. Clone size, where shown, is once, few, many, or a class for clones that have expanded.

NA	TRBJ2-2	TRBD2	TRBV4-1	TGCGCCAGCAGCCGATCCTCTGGACTAGCGGGGGGTCCCACCGGGGAGCTGTTTTTT	CASSRSSGLAGGPTGELFF
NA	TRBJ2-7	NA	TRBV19	TGTGCCAGTAGTATGGAGCCCTCCTACGAGCAGTACTTC	CASSMEPSYEQYF
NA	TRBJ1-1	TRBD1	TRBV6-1	TGTGCCAGCAGCAAGACAGGGGAACACACTGAAGCTTTCTTT	CASSKTGEHTEAFF
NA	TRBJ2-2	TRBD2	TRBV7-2	TGTGCCAGCAGCCTCTATCTAGCGGGCCGGAACACCGGGGAGCTGTTTTTT	CASSLYLAGRNTGELFF
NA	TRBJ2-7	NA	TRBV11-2	TGTGCCAGCAGCTTAGTCGAGGTTAGCTACGAGCAGTACTTC	CASSLVEVSYEQYF
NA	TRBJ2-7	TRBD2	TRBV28	TGTGCCAGCAGCCCTGGACTAGCGGCGAACTCCTACGAGCAGTACTTC	CASSPGLAANSYEQYF
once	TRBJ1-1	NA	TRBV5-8	TGTGCCAGCAGCCTCGGCCCCTTGGGGCTTGTTTACACTGAAGCTTTCTTT	CASSLGPLGLVYTEAFF
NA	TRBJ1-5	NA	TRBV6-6	TGTGCCAGCCAGGGGAACAATCAGCCCCAGCATTTT	CASQGNNQPQHF
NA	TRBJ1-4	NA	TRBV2	TGTGCCAGCTTTGCAGGGGAACTGTTTTTT	CASFAGELFF
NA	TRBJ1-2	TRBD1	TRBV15	TGTGCCACCAGCAGAGATCAGGGGGGAGGCTACACCTTC	CATSRDQGGGYTF
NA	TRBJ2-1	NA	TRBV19	TGTGCCAGTAGTATAAGGGGGACGAACTTTTTTGAGCAGTTCTTC	CASSIRGTNFFEQFF
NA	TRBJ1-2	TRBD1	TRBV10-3	TGTGCCATCAGAGGACAGGAGGGAGTCGGCTACACCTTC	CAIRGQEGVGYTF
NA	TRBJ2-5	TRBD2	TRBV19	TGTGCCAGTAGTATGGGGCGGGGGAGGTACCAAGAGACCCAGTACTTC	CASSMGRGRYQETQYF
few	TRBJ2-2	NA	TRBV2	TGTGCCAGCAGGGATAACTACGGTTCGGGCACCGGGGAGCTGTTTTTT	CASRDNYGSGTGELFF
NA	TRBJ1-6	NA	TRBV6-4	TGTGCCAGCAGTCGCGGGGGGGAGGATTCACCCCTCCACTTT	CASSRGGEDSPLHF
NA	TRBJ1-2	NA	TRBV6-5	TGTGCCAGCAGTTACAGGCTGGGGGAGGGGTATGGCTACACCTTC	CASSYRLGEGYGYTF
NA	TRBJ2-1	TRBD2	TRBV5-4	TGTGCCAGCAGCTTGGTCGGGGGTAGGGTGCGGGAGGAGTACAATGAGCAGTTCTTC	CASSLVGGRVREEYNEQFF
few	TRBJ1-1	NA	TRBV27	TGTGCCAGCAGTCTTCTGGGGGCAGGGGAATTGGGAGTGAACACTGAAGCTTTCTTT	CASSLLGAGELGVNTEAFF
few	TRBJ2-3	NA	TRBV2	TGTGCCAGCACCAAACTAGCACTCGCAGATACGCAGTATTTT	CASTKLALADTQYF
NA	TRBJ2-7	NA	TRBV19	TGTGCCAGTAGTATAAGTGACAACTCCTACGAGCAGTACTTC	CASSISDNSYEQYF